This T cell receptor (beta chain) was obtained from a study of T cell responses to AZD1222 COVID-19 vaccine. Germline V gives CDR1 SGHNT, CDR2 YYREEE (reference sequence). The CDR3 contains 14 residues. V lost 5 bases, J lost 5 bases, and 16 bases lay in between. Profiling relied on immunoSEQ multiplex PCR, and the TCRdb table lists in-frame clones only, not all of them. The table has 50,000 or so clones, 70% to 90% seen once. Study results and caveats: Spike as a whole was targeted by vaccine-associated CD4 TCRs, dominant at 160-218 and 743-854. Nearly half of spike-specific TCRs reportedly target variant regions that are unmutated in the B.1.351 and B.1.1.7 variants. Just a handful of people given AZD1222 tested seropositive at baseline.

A word on this clone: The antigen remains undetermined.

Some second doses came at about 4 weeks and others at about 12 weeks; these were pooled. The chain recombines TRBV5-4 with TRBJ1-2; D is possibly TRBD1 (6 bases). The sequence came from an adult who received the AZD1222 COVID-19 vaccine. The source material was peripheral blood, sampled 28 days after the second AZD1222 dose. CDR3: CASRSDSGLYGYTF. In nucleotides, the CDR3 is TGTGCCAGCAGATCGGACAGCGGCCTATATGGCTACACCTTC.